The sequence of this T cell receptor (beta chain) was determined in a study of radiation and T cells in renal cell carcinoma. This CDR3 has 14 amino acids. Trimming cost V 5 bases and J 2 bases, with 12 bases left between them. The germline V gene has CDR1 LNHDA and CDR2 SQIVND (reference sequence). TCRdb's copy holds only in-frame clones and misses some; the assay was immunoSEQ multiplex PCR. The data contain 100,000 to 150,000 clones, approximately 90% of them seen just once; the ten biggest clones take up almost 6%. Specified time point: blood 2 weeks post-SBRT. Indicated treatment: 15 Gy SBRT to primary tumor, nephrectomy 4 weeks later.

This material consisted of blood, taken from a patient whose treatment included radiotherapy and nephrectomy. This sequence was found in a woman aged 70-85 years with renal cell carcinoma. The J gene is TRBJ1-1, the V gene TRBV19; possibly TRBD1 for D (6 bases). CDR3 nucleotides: TGTGCCAGTAGTTGGAAAGGGGGTAACACTGAAGCTTTCTTT. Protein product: CASSWKGGNTEAFF.